This paragraph reports one T cell receptor (beta chain). Its specificity is unknown. The naive CD8 population came from CD45RO-negative cells selected for CCR7, without terminally differentiated effector memory CD45RA+ cells. Healthy adults negative for HIV, lacking recent acute infections or vaccinations, served as donors. This sample is drawn from a study of shared clonotypes between healthy human individuals. Study-wide findings and caveats: Rarefaction analysis demonstrated incomplete sorted-subset sequencing notwithstanding large depth. Naive CD4 clonotype sharing across a handful of donors was approximately 5%.

The CDR3 has 13 residues. The V end lost 4 bases, the J end lost 7 bases, and 10 bases lay between the germline ends. In germline, CDR1 is SGHVS, CDR2 FNYEAQ. Original data processing: ImmunoSEQ only sent back junction sequences with no quality scores, so filtering was done differently. Assay used: immunoSEQ multiplex PCR; TCRdb lists only in-frame clones, some missing. Clone size and the V and J calls come from that table; the DNA yielded D and trimming. The sample has about 580,000 clones, 95% to 98% seen once. Input material: naive CD8+ T cells sorted from blood. The chain uses TRBV7-6 and TRBJ2-2, with D possibly TRBD2 on 5 matching bases. The receptor was derived from a man between 25 and 39 years old in good health. CDR3 in amino acids: CASSSGESGELFF. Here the CDR3 DNA reads TGTGCCAGCAGCTCCGGGGAGAGCGGGGAGCTGTTTTTT.